The present T cell receptor (beta chain) was sequenced within a study of identical twins. Study observations and caveats: There was an excess of low generation probability in the out-of-frame alpha sequences that twins shared. Monozygotic twins shared more out-of-frame TCR alpha than recombination models predicted.

The CDR3 sequence is 13 residues long. Germline CDR1 reads SGHAT; CDR2 reads FQNNGV. V was cut by 8 bases and J by 7 bases, with 18 bases left in between. It was template switching that added a universal primer site, and there were unique molecular identifiers on the cDNA. TCRdb called the 5' RACE reads again in MiXCR, with one record for every CDR3 protein. The sample contains around 1.7 million distinct CDR3 sequences, less than 35% of which appear only once. A few counts support this clonotype. The antigen is unknown. The clonotype comes from a newborn girl in good health. Sequenced input: cord blood. The chain combines TRBV11-2 with TRBJ2-7; tentatively, D is TRBD1 (6 bases). The CDR3 DNA follows: TGTGCCAGCGGGGGCAGACCTTGGAATGAGCAGTACTTC. As protein: CASGGRPWNEQYF.